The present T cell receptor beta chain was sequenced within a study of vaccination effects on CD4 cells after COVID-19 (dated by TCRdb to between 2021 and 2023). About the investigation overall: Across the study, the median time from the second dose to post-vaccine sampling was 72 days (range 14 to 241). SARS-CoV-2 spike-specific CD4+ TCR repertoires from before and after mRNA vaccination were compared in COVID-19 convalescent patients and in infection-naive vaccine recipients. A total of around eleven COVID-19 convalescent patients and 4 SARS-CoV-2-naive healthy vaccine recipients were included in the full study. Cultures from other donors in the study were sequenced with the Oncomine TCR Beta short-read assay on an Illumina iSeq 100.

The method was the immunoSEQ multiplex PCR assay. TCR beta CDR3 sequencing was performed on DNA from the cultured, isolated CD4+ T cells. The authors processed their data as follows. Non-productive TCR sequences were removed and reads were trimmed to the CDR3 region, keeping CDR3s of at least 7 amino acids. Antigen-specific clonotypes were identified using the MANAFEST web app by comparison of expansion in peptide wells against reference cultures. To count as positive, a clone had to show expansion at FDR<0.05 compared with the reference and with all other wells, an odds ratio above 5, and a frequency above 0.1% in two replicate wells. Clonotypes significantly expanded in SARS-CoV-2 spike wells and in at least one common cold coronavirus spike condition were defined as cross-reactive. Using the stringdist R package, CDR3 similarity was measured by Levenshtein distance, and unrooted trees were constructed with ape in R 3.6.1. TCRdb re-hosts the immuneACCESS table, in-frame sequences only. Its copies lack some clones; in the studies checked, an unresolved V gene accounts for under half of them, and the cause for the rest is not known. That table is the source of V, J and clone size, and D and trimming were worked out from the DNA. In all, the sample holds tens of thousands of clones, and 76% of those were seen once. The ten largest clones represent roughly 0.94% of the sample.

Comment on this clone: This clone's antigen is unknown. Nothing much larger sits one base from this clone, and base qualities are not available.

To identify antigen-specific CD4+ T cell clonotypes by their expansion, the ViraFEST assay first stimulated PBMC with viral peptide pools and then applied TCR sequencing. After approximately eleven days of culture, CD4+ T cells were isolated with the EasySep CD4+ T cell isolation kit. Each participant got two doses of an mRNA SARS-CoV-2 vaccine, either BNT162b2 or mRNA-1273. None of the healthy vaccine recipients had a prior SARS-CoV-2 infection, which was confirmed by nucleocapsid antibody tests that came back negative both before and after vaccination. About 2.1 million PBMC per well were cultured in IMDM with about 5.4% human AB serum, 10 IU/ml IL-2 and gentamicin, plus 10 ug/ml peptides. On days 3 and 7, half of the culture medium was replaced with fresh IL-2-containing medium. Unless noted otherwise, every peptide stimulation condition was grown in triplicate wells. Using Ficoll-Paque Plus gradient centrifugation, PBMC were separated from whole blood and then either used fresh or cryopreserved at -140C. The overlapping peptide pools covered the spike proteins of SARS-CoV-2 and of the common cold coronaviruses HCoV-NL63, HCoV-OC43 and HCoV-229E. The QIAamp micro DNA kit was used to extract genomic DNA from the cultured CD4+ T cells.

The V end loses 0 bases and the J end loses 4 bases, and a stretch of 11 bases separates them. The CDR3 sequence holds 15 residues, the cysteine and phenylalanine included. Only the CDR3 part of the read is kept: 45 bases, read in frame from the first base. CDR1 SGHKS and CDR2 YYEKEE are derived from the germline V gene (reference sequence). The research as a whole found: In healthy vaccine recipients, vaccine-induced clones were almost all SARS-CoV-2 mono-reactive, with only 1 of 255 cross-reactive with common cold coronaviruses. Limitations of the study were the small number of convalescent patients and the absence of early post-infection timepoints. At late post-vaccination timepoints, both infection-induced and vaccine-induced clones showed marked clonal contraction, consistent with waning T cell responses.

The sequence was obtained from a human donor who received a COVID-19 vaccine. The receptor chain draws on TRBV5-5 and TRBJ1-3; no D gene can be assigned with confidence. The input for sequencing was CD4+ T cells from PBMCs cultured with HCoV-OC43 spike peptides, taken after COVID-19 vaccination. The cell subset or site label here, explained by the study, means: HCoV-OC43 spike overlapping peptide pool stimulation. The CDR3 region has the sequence CASSLVSGYGNTIYF. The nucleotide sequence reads TGTGCCAGCAGCTTGGTATCCGGGTACGGAAACACCATATATTTT.